Each of the 9 T cell receptor beta chains below was sequenced from the same sample in a study of beta chain features in type 1 diabetes listed by TCRdb under 2018. Library preparation employed the immunoSEQ multiplex PCR assay. The entire isolated RNA was reverse transcribed using the High Capacity cDNA Reverse Transcription Kit, and thus expressed TCRB transcripts were sequenced. TCRdb stores this immuneACCESS table with in-frame sequences only. Part of the clones is absent; in the studies checked, under half of the shortfall reflects unresolved V genes, and no reason is known for the rest. The sample contains fewer than 400,000 clones, roughly 8% of them found a single time. 0.44% of the sample rests with the top ten. Sequenced material: central memory CD4+ T cells from blood. These receptors all stem from a woman between 18 and 30 years old in good health.

This sequence joins TRBV2 and TRBJ1-3; D is uncertain. Trimming took off 5 bases at V and 7 bases at J, with 12 bases between the two ends. The germline CDR1 and CDR2 sequences are SNHLY and FYNNEI. This CDR3 is built from 13 residues. In nucleotides, the CDR3 is TGTGCCAGCAGTCAATCCCCCAGGAACACCATATATTTT. Its protein product is CASSQSPRNTIYF.

The table lists this clone with a few counts. Other nucleotide sequences from this sample produce the same CDR3. V and J are TRBV5-1 and TRBJ2-5; 11 bases align to TRBD2. V was pared by 0 bases and J by 2 bases, with 3 bases of the junction left unmatched. The CDR3 totals 16 residues. Germline V gene sequence: CDR1 SGHRS, CDR2 YFSETQ. CDR3 in amino acids: CASSLGLAGGQETQYF. The CDR3 DNA follows: TGCGCCAGCAGCTTGGGTTTAGCGGGAGGGCAAGAGACCCAGTACTTC.

For the CDR3, the DNA is TGCGCCAGCAGCCGGGACAGCGAGAGGGTCACCGGGGAGCTGTTTTTT. It encodes CASSRDSERVTGELFF. V gene TRBV5-1 combines with J gene TRBJ2-2, with TRBD1 matching over 7 bases. V trimming: 4 bases; J trimming: 4 bases; junction bases outside the gene matches: 10. CDR1 is SGHRS, CDR2 YFSETQ, per germline. The CDR3 sequence is 16 residues long.

This chain uses TRBV28 with TRBJ1-5; maybe TRBD1 (5 bases). Germline CDR1 and CDR2: MDHEN and SYDVKM. This CDR3 is built from 15 residues. Trimming pared 4 bases from V and 6 bases from J, leaving 16 bases between. The CDR3 region is CASSSPGQGVQPQHF. The DNA of the CDR3 is TGTGCCAGCAGTTCGCCGGGCCAAGGGGTTCAGCCCCAGCATTTT.

This clone turned up a few times. The chain combines TRBV4-2 with TRBJ2-3; possible D gene TRBD1, 5 bases. The germline CDR1 and CDR2 sequences are LGHNA and YNFKEQ. The CDR3 spans 17 residues. V lost 0 bases to trimming and J lost 2 bases, with 15 bases between them. The CDR3 loop is CASSQDAQGWDTDTQYF. CDR3 DNA sequence: TGTGCCAGCAGCCAAGATGCCCAGGGATGGGACACAGATACGCAGTATTTT.

This clone was counted only a few times. The chain combines TRBV7-9 with TRBJ1-2; weak D call: TRBD1 (6 bases). V lost 1 base, J lost 3 bases, and 15 bases lay in between. The V gene's germline CDR1 is SEHNR and CDR2 FQNEAQ (reference sequence). This CDR3 is 16 amino acids long. In DNA, the CDR3 is TGTGCCAGCAGCTTAGTCTTCAGGACAGAGGACTATGGCTACACCTTC. Its protein is CASSLVFRTEDYGYTF.

The sample holds a few counts of this clone. A much bigger clone sits one base away, suggesting this may be a read error. Other nucleotide sequences in the sample specify the same CDR3. The rearrangement joins TRBV7-2 to TRBJ2-2; D gene uncertain. The germline V and J ends were trimmed by 5 bases and 0 bases, with 1 base remaining between them. Per the germline V gene, CDR1 is SGHTA and CDR2 is FQGNSA. The CDR3 runs 12 residues. CDR3 amino acids: CASSPNTGELFF. The CDR3 region has the DNA TGTGCCAGCAGCCCGAACACCGGGGAGCTGTTTTTT.

This chain links TRBV7-2 with TRBJ2-7, with 8 bases matching TRBD2. Germline loops: CDR1 SGHTA, CDR2 FQGNSA. The V and J ends lost 2 bases and 7 bases, in that order; junction bases with no gene match: 10. This CDR3 region has 15 residues. As DNA, the CDR3 is TGTGCCAGCAGCTTAATCACGGGGGGGCGAACTGAGCAGTACTTC. Protein: CASSLITGGRTEQYF.

This clone was seen only a few times. The gene calls are TRBV9 and TRBJ2-2; 7 bases map to TRBD1. This CDR3 contains 16 residues. Trimming removed 3 bases from V and 1 base from J; junction bases left unmatched: 6. Germline-derived CDR1 and CDR2 are SGDLS and YYNGEE. The CDR3 spells CASSGHRDRNTGELFF. The CDR3 DNA sequence: TGTGCCAGCAGCGGCCACCGGGACAGGAACACCGGGGAGCTGTTTTTT. The entire variable domain, with the rest obtained from reference TRBV9 and TRBJ2-2, is as follows: DSGVTQTPKHLITATGQRVTLRCSPRSGDLSVYWYQQSLDQGLQFLIQYYNGEERAKGNILERFSAQQFPDLHSELNLSSLELGDSALYFCASSGHRDRNTGELFFGEGSRLTVL.